This entry features one T cell receptor beta chain sequence. V dropped 4 bases and J dropped 4; count of bases not matched to a gene: 4. The V gene's germline CDR1 is SNHLY and CDR2 FYNNEI. The CDR3 contains 15 residues. From the RT-PCR reads, TCRdb called clonotypes with MiXCR, one entry per CDR3 protein. The sample includes over 130,000 distinct CDR3 sequences, about 40% of them seen just once. This sample was taken from a study of patients and donors after allogeneic stem cell transplantation. The sequenced material came from blood, either unsorted or a sorted T cell fraction (not recorded which). The chain employs TRBV2 and TRBJ2-3, with 11 bases identical to TRBD1. The receptor's source is a human donor who was either an allogeneic HSCT recipient or a stem cell or donor lymphocyte infusion donor (not recorded which). It is not recorded whose cells these are; they may come from a transplant donor. The CDR3 sequence is CASSADRGQADTQYF. The CDR3 DNA is TGTGCCAGCAGTGCGGACAGGGGGCAGGCAGATACGCAGTATTTT.